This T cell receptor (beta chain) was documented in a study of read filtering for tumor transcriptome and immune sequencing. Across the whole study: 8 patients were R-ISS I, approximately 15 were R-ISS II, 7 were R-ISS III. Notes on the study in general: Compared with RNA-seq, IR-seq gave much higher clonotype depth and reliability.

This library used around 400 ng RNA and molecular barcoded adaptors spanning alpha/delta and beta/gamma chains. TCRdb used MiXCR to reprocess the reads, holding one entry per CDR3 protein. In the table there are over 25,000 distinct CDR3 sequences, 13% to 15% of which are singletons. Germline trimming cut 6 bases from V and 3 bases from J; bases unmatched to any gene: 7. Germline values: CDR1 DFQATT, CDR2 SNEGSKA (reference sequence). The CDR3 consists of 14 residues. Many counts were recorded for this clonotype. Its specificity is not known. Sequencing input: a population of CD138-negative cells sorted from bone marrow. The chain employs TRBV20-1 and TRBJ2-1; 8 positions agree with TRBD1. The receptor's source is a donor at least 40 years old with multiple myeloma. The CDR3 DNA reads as TGCAGTGCCACAGGACAGGGAATCTACAATGAGCAGTTCTTC. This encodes CSATGQGIYNEQFF.